The 21 T cell receptor beta chains below were found in one sample sequenced in a study of cytomegalovirus exposure and HLA in healthy donors. Amplification used 60 Vbeta primers and 13 Jbeta primers. Sequencing used immunoSEQ multiplex PCR; TCRdb keeps in-frame clones, though not all of them. The sample records 120,000 to 150,000 clones, almost 80% being singletons. Input material: PBMCs. The receptors shown here come from a woman aged 25 to 45 in good health and CMV-seronegative.

This chain links TRBV5-1 with TRBJ1-5; D possibly corresponds to TRBD1 (5 bases). CDR1 and CDR2 (germline): SGHRS, YFSETQ. V shed 0 bases and J shed 2 bases, with 9 bases lying between them. The CDR3 extends over 15 amino acids. CDR3 DNA sequence: TGCGCCAGCAGCTTGGGGGGCCTGGGCAATCAGCCCCAGCATTTT. Its protein is CASSLGGLGNQPQHF. Full variable domain (outside the CDR3, taken from reference TRBV5-1 and TRBJ1-5): KAGVTQTPRYLIKTRGQQVTLSCSPISGHRSVSWYQQTPGQGLQFLFEYFSETQRNKGNFPGRFSGRQFSNSRSEMNVSTLELGDSALYLCASSLGGLGNQPQHFGDGTRLSIL.

V gene TRBV5-6 combines with J gene TRBJ2-7; possibly TRBD2 for D (5 bases). The CDR3 covers 13 residues. Germline CDR1 reads SGHDT; CDR2 reads YYEEEE. The ends were cut back, 5 bases at V and 1 base at J, with 10 bases in the middle. CDR3 nucleotide sequence: TGTGCCAGCAGGCCGGGGAGATCCTACGAGCAGTACTTC. Encoded protein: CASRPGRSYEQYF.

The chain joins TRBV15 to TRBJ1-1; weak D call: TRBD1 (5 bases). The CDR3 loop spans 15 amino acids. Germline lookup yields CDR1 LNHNV and CDR2 YYDKDF (reference sequence). V lost 0 bases and J 4 bases, leaving 12 bases between the germline ends. The CDR3 loop is CATSRDGGDGTEAFF. CDR3 nucleotide sequence: TGTGCCACCAGCAGAGATGGGGGGGACGGCACTGAAGCTTTCTTT.

The rearrangement joins TRBV10-3 to TRBJ1-1; 9 nucleotides align to TRBD1. Germline trimming cut 6 bases from V and 1 base from J; bases unmatched to any gene: 6. Germline V CDR1 and CDR2: ENHRY, SYGVKD. This CDR3 is 15 amino acids long. Written as DNA, the CDR3 is TGTGCCATCAGCGGGACAGGGTTAGGGAACACTGAAGCTTTCTTT. Amino acids: CAISGTGLGNTEAFF.

J is TRBJ1-1 and V is TRBV30, with 11 positions matching TRBD1. CDR3 length equals 14 residues. Trimming took 3 bases from V and 3 from J; bases not matched to a gene: 3. The V gene's germline CDR1 is GTSNPN and CDR2 SVGIG (reference sequence). Here the CDR3 reads CAWSGTGGYTEAFF. The CDR3 DNA is TGTGCCTGGAGCGGGACAGGGGGATACACTGAAGCTTTCTTT.

This rearrangement joins TRBV6-4 to TRBJ2-1; 7 bases align to TRBD2. In germline, CDR1 is MRHNA, CDR2 SNTAGT. This CDR3 region has 13 residues. V lost 4 bases and J lost 9; bases outside the gene matches: 6. Here the CDR3 reads CASSGGTTAEQFF. In DNA form, the CDR3 reads TGTGCCAGCAGTGGCGGGACTACAGCTGAGCAGTTCTTC.

This chain joins TRBV10-2 and TRBJ2-5; 7 nucleotides match TRBD1. Germline V gene data show CDR1 as WSHSY and CDR2 as SAAADI. CDR3 length: 14 residues. Losses at the gene ends were 5 bases for V and 4 bases for J; bases not matched to a gene: 7. The DNA for the CDR3 is TGCGCCAGCAGTCATAGACAGGGTAGAGAGACCCAGTACTTC. This codes for CASSHRQGRETQYF.

This chain connects TRBV7-2 to TRBJ2-5; a weak D match, TRBD2 (5 bases). Germline values: CDR1 SGHTA, CDR2 FQGNSA. Between the trimmed V and J ends, which lost 5 bases and 4 bases, there was a span of 11 bases. This CDR3 comprises 13 residues. CDR3 in amino acids: CASSRRGGETQYF. The CDR3 coding sequence is TGTGCCAGCAGCCGGCGAGGAGGAGAGACCCAGTACTTC.

CDR3 DNA: TGTGCCAGCAGAGCGGGACCGATACAGGACAATGAGCAGTTCTTC. Translating it yields CASRAGPIQDNEQFF. The rearrangement joins TRBV2 to TRBJ2-1; TRBD2 aligns across 7 bases. Germline trimming cut 6 bases from V and 5 bases from J; bases unmatched to any gene: 10. The CDR3 totals 15 residues. CDR1 SNHLY and CDR2 FYNNEI come from the germline V gene. Using reference TRBV2 and TRBJ2-1 for the parts outside the CDR3, the full variable domain is EPEVTQTPSHQVTQMGQEVILRCVPISNHLYFYWYRQILGQKVEFLVSFYNNEISEKSEIFDDQFSVERPDGSNFTLKIRSTKLEDSAMYFCASRAGPIQDNEQFFGPGTRLTVL.

In its sample, this clone was seen a few times. CDR3 protein: CASSQDWAGKYEQYF. The CDR3 nucleotides are TGCGCCAGCAGCCAAGATTGGGCAGGGAAATACGAGCAGTACTTC. The chain links TRBV4-3 to TRBJ2-7, with TRBD1 as a possible D gene (5 bases). The CDR3 extends over 15 amino acids. Germline CDR1 reads LGHNA; CDR2 reads YSLEER. Trimming pared 0 bases from V and 4 bases from J, leaving 13 bases between.

This clone has more than one count but fewer than ten. This chain joins TRBV7-8 and TRBJ2-5, with no clear D. This CDR3 has 12 residues. The germline V gene encodes CDR1 SGHVS and CDR2 FQNEAQ. Trimming removed 5 bases from V and 0 bases from J, with 4 bases in between. The CDR3 reads CASSRDQETQYF. In DNA, the CDR3 is TGTGCCAGCAGCCGCGACCAAGAGACCCAGTACTTC.

The V call is TRBV6-1, the J call TRBJ1-5; TRBD1 matches at 7 bases. With 7 bases clipped from V and 3 bases from J, the junction kept 9 bases outside the gene matches. Germline CDR1 MNHNS, CDR2 SASEGT. The CDR3 is 15 amino acids. CDR3 nucleotides: TGTGCCAGCATCCTGGGGGACAGACCCAATCAGCCCCAGCATTTT. This translates into CASILGDRPNQPQHF.

This sequence joins TRBV7-2 and TRBJ1-5, with D perhaps TRBD1 (6 bases). Per germline, CDR1 SGHTA and CDR2 FQGNSA. V was pared by 4 bases and J by 6 bases, with 13 bases between. The CDR3 is made up of 14 amino acids. The CDR3 DNA is TGTGCCAGCAGCTCGTCAGGGGCAGGTCAGCCCCAGCATTTT. As protein: CASSSSGAGQPQHF.

V is TRBV30 and J is TRBJ1-2; D not certain. V was clipped by 2 bases and J by 5 bases, with 15 bases between them. This CDR3 region has 14 residues. Germline V gives CDR1 GTSNPN, CDR2 SVGIG (reference sequence). The CDR3 here is CAWSTTSDWYGYTF. CDR3 DNA: TGTGCCTGGAGTACGACTTCAGACTGGTATGGCTACACCTTC.

This clone was picked up a small number of times. This chain connects TRBV11-2 to TRBJ2-3; no firm D call. This CDR3 region has 15 residues. The germline V gene encodes CDR1 SGHAT and CDR2 FQNNGV. The germline V and J ends were trimmed by 5 bases and 3 bases, with 15 bases remaining between them. The CDR3 DNA is TGTGCCAGCAGCGTCACACGCCTCCCGACAGATACGCAGTATTTT. Translating gives CASSVTRLPTDTQYF.

J is TRBJ2-7 and V is TRBV27, with TRBD1 identical over 7 bases. Per the germline V gene, CDR1 is MNHEY and CDR2 is SMNVEV (reference sequence). With V trimmed by 5 bases and J by 2 bases, 12 bases remained unmatched. The CDR3 spans 16 residues. DNA for the CDR3: TGTGCCAGCAGTCCTCTAAGGCAGGGGGTCCCCTACGAGCAGTACTTC. Translating gives CASSPLRQGVPYEQYF.

Of note for this clone: The junction departs from germline at one end; a sequencing error may be responsible. The V call is TRBV7-7, the J call TRBJ2-5; 8 bases align to TRBD2. Germline CDR1 reads SSHAT; CDR2 reads FNYEAQ (reference sequence). This CDR3 comprises 15 residues. As DNA, the CDR3 is TGTGCTAGCAGCCCCCGGGGGGGGACTGAAGAGACCCAGTACTTC. Translation: CASSPRGGTEETQYF.

V usage is TRBV6-1 and J usage is TRBJ1-4; 7 bases agree with TRBD1. The CDR3 runs 15 residues. V shed 1 base and J 7 bases; nucleotides not matched to a gene: 6. Germline CDR1 is MNHNS and CDR2 is SASEGT. The CDR3 protein is CASSEGQGGGEKLFF. CDR3 DNA sequence: TGTGCCAGCAGTGAAGGACAGGGAGGAGGTGAAAAACTGTTTTTT.

This sequence joins TRBV6-1 and TRBJ1-6; 7 bases agree with TRBD1. CDR1 is MNHNS and CDR2 is SASEGT in the germline V gene. This CDR3 contains 18 residues. Unmatched junction bases numbered 8, after V lost 3 bases and J lost 0 bases. The chain's CDR3 is CASSETGSFSSYNSPLHF. The CDR3 bases are TGTGCCAGCAGTGAGACAGGGAGCTTTAGCTCCTATAATTCACCCCTCCACTTT.

In its sample, this clone was seen a few times. The rearrangement links TRBV4-3 to TRBJ1-2, with 8 positions matching TRBD1. With V trimmed by 3 bases and J by 2 bases, 2 bases remained unmatched. The CDR3 is 14 residues long. Germline CDR1 and CDR2: LGHNA and YSLEER. The DNA of the CDR3 is TGCGCCAGCAGCCAGGACAGGGTAAACTATGGCTACACCTTC. Translated: CASSQDRVNYGYTF.

The gene calls are TRBV7-6 and TRBJ2-7; no clear D. V shed 1 base and J shed 6 bases, with 16 bases lying between them. CDR1 is SGHVS, CDR2 FNYEAQ, per germline. The length of the CDR3 is 15 residues. CDR3 bases: TGTGCCAGCAGCTTAGGAGATCCCCCCACGGGCGAGCAGTACTTC. It specifies CASSLGDPPTGEQYF. Using reference TRBV7-6 and TRBJ2-7 for the parts outside the CDR3, the full variable domain is GAGVSQSPRYKVTKRGQDVALRCDPISGHVSLYWYRQALGQGPEFLTYFNYEAQQDKSGLPNDRFSAERPEGSISTLTIQRTEQRDSAMYRCASSLGDPPTGEQYFGPGTRLTVT.